These 27 T cell receptor beta chains were all obtained from the same sample, sequenced in a study of PD-1 blockade in classical Hodgkin lymphoma (dated by TCRdb to the early 2020s). Library creation used the immunoSEQ multiplex PCR assay. TCRdb obtained this table from immuneACCESS and retained in-frame rearrangements with V and J assigned. These tables miss some clones; where compared with another copy, unresolved V genes account for less than half of the shortfall, and the remainder is unexplained. Within this sample are about 15,000 clones, with approximately 80% of them counted one time only. The top ten clones comprise around 37% of the sample. This sample's time point label indicates: cycle 2 day 1 (C2D1) of nivolumab. Every trial patient had relapsed after autologous stem cell transplantation, and cohorts A, B and C differed in prior brentuximab vedotin exposure. The material sequenced was peripheral blood mononuclear cells (PBMCs), taken before the second cycle of nivolumab. Source of these receptors: a human donor with classical Hodgkin lymphoma.

The chain carries TRBV5-1 and TRBJ2-5; 7 positions match TRBD2. Germline V gives CDR1 SGHRS, CDR2 YFSETQ. With V trimmed by 0 bases and J by 4 bases, 3 bases remained unmatched. This CDR3 is built from 14 residues. The CDR3 nucleotides are TGCGCCAGCAGCTTGGGGGAGGGTAGAGAGACCCAGTACTTC. Protein: CASSLGEGRETQYF.

The V call is TRBV18, the J call TRBJ2-7, with 8 bases aligning to TRBD1. The ends lost 6 bases at V and 6 bases at J; junction bases unmatched: 10. Germline CDR1 and CDR2: KGHSH and LQKENI. The CDR3 is 14 residues long. CDR3 amino acids: CASSRGQGRGEQYF. In nucleotides, the CDR3 is TGTGCCAGCTCCCGTGGACAGGGTCGGGGCGAGCAGTACTTC.

The chain uses TRBV7-9 and TRBJ1-5; 8 bases are a match to TRBD1. V was clipped by 5 bases and J by 5 bases; unmatched bases: 8. Germline V gene lookup returns CDR1 SEHNR and CDR2 FQNEAQ (reference sequence). The CDR3 is 15 residues long. The DNA for the CDR3 is TGTGCCAGCAGCGCCTCCGGGACAGGATATCAGCCCCAGCATTTT. Its translation is CASSASGTGYQPQHF.

This chain uses TRBV6-1 with TRBJ1-1, with 8 positions matching TRBD1. The CDR3 extends over 14 amino acids. J gave up 3 bases and V 7 bases, and 7 bases lay outside the gene matches. Looked up from germline, CDR1 is MNHNS and CDR2 is SASEGT. CDR3 in DNA: TGTGCCAGCACCCGGACAGGGTGGGACACTGAAGCTTTCTTT. It is translated as CASTRTGWDTEAFF.

The chain has TRBV6-5 and TRBJ2-5, with TRBD1 matching 8 bases. Germline loops: CDR1 MNHEY, CDR2 SVGAGI. Germline trimming cut 5 bases from V and 5 bases from J; bases unmatched to any gene: 7. CDR3 size: 14 residues. CDR3 in amino acids: CASSPYRGRETQYF. The CDR3 nucleotides read TGTGCCAGCAGTCCCTACAGGGGGAGGGAGACCCAGTACTTC.

The rearrangement uses TRBV27 and TRBJ1-1; 8 bases map to TRBD1. V dropped 6 bases and J dropped 3; count of bases not matched to a gene: 6. There are 14 residues in the CDR3. The germline CDR1 and CDR2 sequences are MNHEY and SMNVEV (reference sequence). The CDR3 DNA sequence: TGTGCCAGCAGCCCAGACAGGGGATACACTGAAGCTTTCTTT. Its protein is CASSPDRGYTEAFF.

The chain links TRBV4-1 to TRBJ1-2; 10 bases agree with TRBD1. J was trimmed by 4 bases and V by 2 bases; bases with no gene match: 7. Germline V gives CDR1 MGHRA, CDR2 YSYEKL. The CDR3 is 16 amino acids. The CDR3 coding sequence is TGCGCCAGCAGCCAAAGTGGGACAGGGGCTTTCTATGGCTACACCTTC. Translated: CASSQSGTGAFYGYTF.

The chain joins TRBV27 to TRBJ2-1; D could derive from TRBD1 or TRBD2 (5 bases each). Germline V gene sequence: CDR1 MNHEY, CDR2 SMNVEV (reference sequence). The V end lost 5 bases, the J end lost 0 bases, and 11 bases lay between the germline ends. CDR3 length: 15 residues. CDR3 loop: CASSRSRGSYNEQFF. CDR3 bases: TGTGCCAGCAGTCGCTCGAGGGGCTCCTACAATGAGCAGTTCTTC.

The rearrangement joins TRBV27 to TRBJ1-1, with D tentatively TRBD1 (5 bases). The CDR3 is 15 amino acids. V lost 6 bases and J 1 base, leaving 15 bases between the germline ends. The V gene's germline CDR1 is MNHEY and CDR2 SMNVEV (reference sequence). The CDR3 DNA follows: TGTGCCAGCAGCTACCATGGGGGACGGAACACTGAAGCTTTCTTT. Its translation: CASSYHGGRNTEAFF.

This chain joins TRBV5-8 and TRBJ1-5, with D possibly TRBD1 on 5 matching bases. Germline assignment: CDR1 SGHTS and CDR2 YDEGEE. The CDR3 sequence is 15 residues long. Trimming stripped 0 bases from V and 2 bases from J, with 9 bases between. The CDR3 reads CASSLERGGNQPQHF. CDR3 in DNA: TGTGCCAGCAGCTTGGAAAGGGGCGGCAATCAGCCCCAGCATTTT.

This chain joins TRBV29-1 and TRBJ2-2; maybe TRBD2 (5 bases). CDR3 length equals 13 residues. CDR1 SQVTM and CDR2 ANQGSEA come from the germline V gene. The V end lost 5 bases, the J end lost 2 bases, and 9 bases lay between the germline ends. This CDR3 reads CSVRTGNTGELFF. Written as DNA, the CDR3 is TGCAGCGTTCGGACGGGAAACACCGGGGAGCTGTTTTTT.

The chain employs TRBV7-3 and TRBJ1-2, with unresolved D. This CDR3 region has 13 residues. Between the trimmed V and J ends, which lost 1 base and 8 bases, there was a span of 11 bases. Per germline, CDR1 SGHTA and CDR2 FQGTGA. The CDR3, as DNA: TGTGCCAGCAGCTTAAATGAGGATACGGGCTACACCTTC. This gives the protein CASSLNEDTGYTF.

J is TRBJ1-1 and V is TRBV7-6; 7 bases are shared with TRBD1. V trimming: 5 bases; J trimming: 2 bases; junction bases outside the gene matches: 8. This CDR3 has 15 residues. Germline V CDR1 and CDR2: SGHVS, FNYEAQ. CDR3 in amino acids: CASSPRQGRNTEAFF. CDR3 bases: TGTGCCAGCAGCCCCAGACAGGGCAGAAACACTGAAGCTTTCTTT.

This clone is a singleton in its sample. Compared with germline, one end of the junction differs, possibly owing to a read error. This chain connects TRBV5-1 to TRBJ2-7, with no clear D. Germline-derived CDR1 and CDR2 are SGHRS and YFSETQ. This CDR3 comprises 14 residues. The CDR3 sequence is CASSLALRLYEQYF. The CDR3 DNA sequence: TGTGCCAGCAGCTTGGCGCTCAGGCTCTACGAGCAGTACTTC.

J is TRBJ1-6 and V is TRBV7-9; D gene ambiguous. V was shortened by 2 bases and J by 4 bases, with 15 bases between the two germline ends. CDR1 and CDR2 from the germline V gene are SEHNR and FQNEAQ (reference sequence). The CDR3 extends over 17 amino acids. The CDR3 coding sequence is TGTGCCAGCAGCTTATCCTCCGGAGGAGGATATAATTCACCCCTCCACTTT. This codes for CASSLSSGGGYNSPLHF.

The rearrangement uses TRBV6-1 and TRBJ1-5, with 7 bases aligning to TRBD1. The CDR3 contains 15 residues. Germline CDR1 MNHNS, CDR2 SASEGT. Trimming removed 4 bases from V and 3 bases from J; junction bases left unmatched: 6. The CDR3 DNA reads TGTGCCAGCAGTGCCTCGACAGGGCCCAATCAGCCCCAGCATTTT. As protein: CASSASTGPNQPQHF.

V is TRBV30 and J is TRBJ1-4; no reliable D call. This CDR3 is built from 15 residues. Trimming removed 0 bases at V and 4 bases at J, with 12 bases between. Germline V gene data show CDR1 as GTSNPN and CDR2 as SVGIG (reference sequence). DNA of the CDR3: TGTGCCTGGAGTGTAGACACAAAGCGTAATGAAAAACTGTTTTTT. Residues: CAWSVDTKRNEKLFF.

The chain is built from TRBV5-1 and TRBJ2-1, with D perhaps matching TRBD2 (6 bases). Germline V gene lookup returns CDR1 SGHRS and CDR2 YFSETQ. Trimming stripped 4 bases from V and 0 bases from J, with 11 bases between. The CDR3 spans 15 residues. CDR3 DNA sequence: TGCGCCAGCAGCGAGGGACTGTTCTCCTACAATGAGCAGTTCTTC. It is translated as CASSEGLFSYNEQFF.

The chain carries TRBV7-6 and TRBJ1-2, with 7 bases that match TRBD1. V was clipped by 4 bases and J by 6 bases; unmatched bases: 2. The length of the CDR3 is 12 residues. Per the germline V gene, CDR1 is SGHVS and CDR2 is FNYEAQ. The DNA for the CDR3 is TGTGCCAGCAGCTCCACAGGGGATGGCTACACCTTC. Translated: CASSSTGDGYTF.

This chain connects TRBV6-1 to TRBJ2-1; D might be TRBD1 (5 bases). V was pared by 11 bases and J by 3 bases, with 14 bases between. The germline V gene encodes CDR1 MNHNS and CDR2 SASEGT. CDR3 length: 13 residues. The CDR3 here is CAFALDSYNEQFF. The CDR3 region has the DNA TGTGCCTTTGCTTTAGACAGCTACAATGAGCAGTTCTTC.

The chain couples TRBV5-1 to TRBJ2-1; D perhaps matches TRBD1 (6 bases). V dropped 2 bases and J dropped 0 bases, with 9 bases sitting between them. Germline CDR1 SGHRS, CDR2 YFSETQ. This CDR3 contains 15 residues. The CDR3 protein is CASSLQGLSYNEQFF. The CDR3 nucleotides are TGCGCCAGCAGCTTACAGGGTCTCTCCTACAATGAGCAGTTCTTC.

The chain uses TRBV7-9 and TRBJ2-7; the match to TRBD1 covers 7 bases. CDR3 length equals 14 residues. V lost 2 bases to trimming and J lost 2 bases; unmatched junction nucleotides: 3. Germline V gene lookup returns CDR1 SEHNR and CDR2 FQNEAQ (reference sequence). The CDR3 loop reads CASSLRDRTYEQYF. The CDR3 DNA follows: TGTGCCAGCAGCTTAAGGGACAGAACCTACGAGCAGTACTTC.

The genes are TRBV19 and TRBJ2-1; 7 nucleotides align to TRBD2. Germline V gene sequence: CDR1 LNHDA, CDR2 SQIVND (reference sequence). This CDR3 contains 16 residues. J was trimmed by 2 bases and V by 3 bases; bases with no gene match: 7. Here the CDR3 DNA reads TGTGCCAGTAGTATCAGGCGGGGGATTACCTACAATGAGCAGTTCTTC. Translating gives CASSIRRGITYNEQFF.

The sample holds a few counts of this clone. J is TRBJ2-2 and V is TRBV5-5, with TRBD1 matching 8 bases. The CDR3 is 15 residues long. V dropped 4 bases and J dropped 1; count of bases not matched to a gene: 3. From germline, CDR1 is SGHKS and CDR2 YYEKEE (reference sequence). In nucleotides, the CDR3 is TGTGCCAGCAGCCTGGACAGGGTGAACACCGGGGAGCTGTTTTTT. Encoded protein: CASSLDRVNTGELFF.

The chain uses TRBV19 and TRBJ2-3; 9 bases are shared with TRBD2. The germline V gene has CDR1 LNHDA and CDR2 SQIVND (reference sequence). The CDR3 has 15 amino acids. J lost 6 bases, V lost 4 bases, and 8 bases had no gene match. CDR3 in DNA: TGTGCCAGTAGTAGTAGCGGGAGCGGAGGGGATACGCAGTATTTT. Residues: CASSSSGSGGDTQYF.

This chain connects TRBV5-4 to TRBJ1-1; D not certain. Germline CDR1 reads SGHNT; CDR2 reads YYREEE (reference sequence). This CDR3 contains 14 residues. V lost 0 bases, J lost 0 bases, and 6 bases lay in between. CDR3 sequence: CASSLGRLNTEAFF. The CDR3, as DNA: TGTGCCAGCAGCTTGGGCAGATTGAACACTGAAGCTTTCTTT.

The chain employs TRBV18 and TRBJ1-1; 8 positions match TRBD1. The V segment lost 2 bases and the J segment 1 base; nucleotides outside the gene matches: 0. Per the germline V gene, CDR1 is KGHSH and CDR2 is LQKENI. The CDR3 spans 14 residues. The CDR3 region is CASSPTGGNTEAFF. The CDR3 region has the DNA TGTGCCAGCTCACCAACAGGGGGGAACACTGAAGCTTTCTTT.